The rows below give T cell receptor beta chains drawn from one sample of a study of Ad26.COV2.S vaccination and SARS-CoV-2 variants. Assay used: immunoSEQ multiplex PCR; TCRdb lists only in-frame clones, some missing. The data contain about 350,000 clones, about 90% of them singletons. Source: peripheral blood, taken after recovery from COVID-19. The receptor source for this set is a human donor who had recovered from COVID-19. CDR3s include the opening cysteine and the closing phenylalanine or tryptophan. A D gene is named only where the DNA matches it firmly. Clone size is not always given. Where it is, it says once, few, many or a class for expanded clones.

size: -
J: TRBJ2-7
V: TRBV29-1
D: TRBD2
DNA: TGCAGCGTTAAAACTAGCGGCTACGAGCAGTACTTC
CDR3: CSVKTSGYEQYF

size: few
J: TRBJ2-5
V: TRBV18
D: -
DNA: TGTGCCAGTCAGCATCCCCAAGAGACCCAGTACTTC
CDR3: CASQHPQETQYF

size: -
J: TRBJ2-3
V: TRBV10-3
D: -
DNA: TGTGCCATCACTCCGACGGAGGGCACAGATACGCAGTATTTT
CDR3: CAITPTEGTDTQYF

size: once
J: TRBJ2-7
V: TRBV7-8
D: TRBD2
DNA: TGTGCCAGCAGCTTGTGGACTAGCGGGGGGATCGAGCAGTACTTC
CDR3: CASSLWTSGGIEQYF

size: -
J: TRBJ1-1
V: TRBV20-1
D: -
DNA: TGCAGTGCTGTCCAGGGGACTGAAGCTTTCTTT
CDR3: CSAVQGTEAFF

size: -
J: TRBJ1-2
V: TRBV4-2
D: -
DNA: TGTGCCAGCAGCCAAGAGGGGGGGACCCTCTATGGCTACACCTTC
CDR3: CASSQEGGTLYGYTF

size: -
J: TRBJ1-4
V: TRBV18
D: -
DNA: TGTGCCGGCAGGGCCGCAACTAATGAAAAACTGTTTTTT
CDR3: CAGRAATNEKLFF

size: -
J: TRBJ1-2
V: TRBV10-2
D: TRBD1
DNA: TGCGCCAGCAGCGACGGACAGGGGTATAATGGCTACACCTTC
CDR3: CASSDGQGYNGYTF

size: few
J: TRBJ2-1
V: TRBV12-3/TRBV12-4
D: -
DNA: TGTGCCAGCAGAACGGACAGCCACAATGAGCAGTTCTTC
CDR3: CASRTDSHNEQFF

size: -
J: TRBJ1-1
V: TRBV4-3
D: -
DNA: TGCGCCAGCAGCCAAGATACAGGCGTTGATGAAGCTTTCTTT
CDR3: CASSQDTGVDEAFF

size: -
J: TRBJ2-5
V: TRBV7-3
D: -
DNA: TGTGCCAGCAGCCTTATGTTAGCTGAACAAGAGACCCAGTACTTC
CDR3: CASSLMLAEQETQYF

size: -
J: TRBJ2-3
V: TRBV5-4
D: TRBD2
DNA: TGTGCCAGCAGCTTGCCAAGCGGGGGGGGAGATACGCAGTATTTT
CDR3: CASSLPSGGGDTQYF

size: -
J: TRBJ2-7
V: TRBV6-2/TRBV6-3
D: -
DNA: TGTGCCAGCAGCATCACCCGGGTTGGGTCCTCCTACGAGCAGTACTTC
CDR3: CASSITRVGSSYEQYF

size: -
J: TRBJ2-7
V: TRBV5-4
D: -
DNA: TGTGCCAGCAGCTTGAACTACTACGAGCAGTACTTC
CDR3: CASSLNYYEQYF

size: -
J: TRBJ2-3
V: TRBV6-4
D: -
DNA: TGTGCCAGCAGTGAACGGCAGGGCACAGATACGCAGTATTTT
CDR3: CASSERQGTDTQYF

size: once
J: TRBJ1-2
V: TRBV15
D: TRBD1
DNA: TGTGCCACCAGCAATAAGGACAGGGCCTATGGCTACACCTTC
CDR3: CATSNKDRAYGYTF

size: once
J: TRBJ1-2
V: TRBV10-3
D: -
DNA: TGTGCCATCAGTTCCCCAGGGGATGAGGCCTATGGCTACACCTTC
CDR3: CAISSPGDEAYGYTF

size: -
J: TRBJ2-3
V: TRBV7-8
D: TRBD2
DNA: TGTGCCAGCAGCCCGGGGGGAGGGGACACAGATACGCAGTATTTT
CDR3: CASSPGGGDTDTQYF

size: -
J: TRBJ1-2
V: TRBV28
D: -
DNA: TGTGCCAGCAGTTTAATGGTCAGCGTTTCTGGGGGCTACACCTTC
CDR3: CASSLMVSVSGGYTF

size: -
J: TRBJ2-3
V: TRBV11-2
D: -
DNA: TGTGCCAGCAGCTACAGGGTAATAGGCGCAGATACGCAGTATTTT
CDR3: CASSYRVIGADTQYF

size: -
J: TRBJ1-1
V: TRBV5-1
D: -
DNA: TGCGCCAGCAGCTCCCCTCAGGGAGGTAGCACTGAAGCTTTCTTT
CDR3: CASSSPQGGSTEAFF

size: -
J: TRBJ2-2
V: TRBV3-1/TRBV3-2
D: TRBD2
DNA: TGTGCCAGCAGCCGGGGGGGGACCGGGGAGCTGTTTTTT
CDR3: CASSRGGTGELFF

size: -
J: TRBJ1-1
V: TRBV6-2/TRBV6-3
D: -
DNA: TGTGCCAGCAGCCCTCGACAGGAATTGAACACTGAAGCTTTCTTT
CDR3: CASSPRQELNTEAFF

size: -
J: TRBJ1-1
V: TRBV14
D: -
DNA: TGTGCCAGCAGCCAAGACGGACATATGAACACTGAAGCTTTCTTT
CDR3: CASSQDGHMNTEAFF

size: -
J: TRBJ2-2
V: TRBV5-1
D: -
DNA: TGCGCCAGCAGCTGGAGGCCAACAGACGAATCCGGGGAGCTGTTTTTT
CDR3: CASSWRPTDESGELFF

size: few
J: TRBJ1-6
V: TRBV9
D: -
DNA: TGTGCCAGCAGCGTAGTCGGGGGAGGTAATTCACCCCTCCACTTT
CDR3: CASSVVGGGNSPLHF

size: -
J: TRBJ2-6
V: TRBV6-6
D: TRBD1
DNA: TGTGCCAGCAGTTACGGACAGGAGGCCAACGTCCTGACTTTC
CDR3: CASSYGQEANVLTF

size: -
J: TRBJ1-3
V: TRBV11-2
D: -
DNA: TGTGCCAGCAGCCACCGAAGTGGCAGCCTCGTGTCCGGAAACACCATATATTTT
CDR3: CASSHRSGSLVSGNTIYF

size: once
J: TRBJ2-2
V: TRBV6-4
D: -
DNA: TGTGCCAGCAGTCTGGGCACCGGGGAGCTGTTTTTT
CDR3: CASSLGTGELFF

size: -
J: TRBJ1-6
V: TRBV27
D: -
DNA: TGTGCCAGCAGTACCTTCCGTCAGAGAGCTTATAATTCACCCCTCCACTTT
CDR3: CASSTFRQRAYNSPLHF

size: few
J: TRBJ1-5
V: TRBV19
D: TRBD1
DNA: TGTGCCAGTGACGACAGGGGGCTTACTCAGCCCCAGCATTTT
CDR3: CASDDRGLTQPQHF

size: -
J: TRBJ1-1
V: TRBV3-1/TRBV3-2
D: -
DNA: TGTGCCAGCAGCCAAGAAGGGACAATGAACACTGAAGCTTTCTTT
CDR3: CASSQEGTMNTEAFF

size: -
J: TRBJ1-5
V: TRBV27
D: -
DNA: TGTGCCAGCAGGGGGGGACGTACAGCCAACACGGGGCCCAATCAGCCCCAGCATTTT
CDR3: CASRGGRTANTGPNQPQHF

size: -
J: TRBJ2-7
V: TRBV7-2
D: -
DNA: TGTGCCAGCAGCTTCCGCGGGCCAGGGAACGAGCAGTACTTC
CDR3: CASSFRGPGNEQYF

size: -
J: TRBJ2-2
V: TRBV6-6
D: TRBD1
DNA: TGTGCCAGCAGTTACCCCGGACAGGTGAACACCGGGGAGCTGTTTTTT
CDR3: CASSYPGQVNTGELFF

size: -
J: TRBJ2-4
V: TRBV20-1
D: -
DNA: TGCAGTGCTAGAGAAACCCAGGGGCAGTACTTC
CDR3: CSARETQGQYF

size: -
J: TRBJ1-1
V: TRBV10-1
D: -
DNA: TGCGCCAGCAGTGACCTGCGGGGTAGGGCCTTCTTT
CDR3: CASSDLRGRAFF

size: -
J: TRBJ2-5
V: TRBV29-1
D: -
DNA: TGCAGCGTTGCCCCGAAGGAGACCCAGTACTTC
CDR3: CSVAPKETQYF

size: -
J: TRBJ2-3
V: TRBV24-1
D: -
DNA: TGTGCCACCAGTGATTCACGGGGCCCCACAGATACGCAGTATTTT
CDR3: CATSDSRGPTDTQYF

size: -
J: TRBJ2-3
V: TRBV10-3
D: TRBD2
DNA: TGTGCCATCAGTGAGGTCCTAGCGGGGGGGCCAGATACGCAGTATTTT
CDR3: CAISEVLAGGPDTQYF

size: once
J: TRBJ1-5
V: TRBV4-1
D: TRBD1
DNA: TGCGCCAGCAGCCAGACAGGGTCTGGTAATCAGCCCCAGCATTTT
CDR3: CASSQTGSGNQPQHF

size: -
J: TRBJ1-2
V: TRBV2
D: -
DNA: TGTGCCAGCAGTGAAGCGGGTCCGAGGGACTATGGCTACACCTTC
CDR3: CASSEAGPRDYGYTF

size: -
J: TRBJ1-6
V: TRBV19
D: -
DNA: TGTGCCAGTAGTATATTTCAAGCCGATTCACCCCTCCACTTT
CDR3: CASSIFQADSPLHF

size: -
J: TRBJ1-2
V: TRBV19
D: TRBD1
DNA: TGTGCCAGTACCCTGGGACAGCTTAACTATGGCTACACCTTC
CDR3: CASTLGQLNYGYTF

size: -
J: TRBJ1-1
V: TRBV6-5
D: -
DNA: TGTGCCAGCTCTAGGAGGACTGAAGCTTTCTTT
CDR3: CASSRRTEAFF

size: once
J: TRBJ1-1
V: TRBV6-2/TRBV6-3
D: -
DNA: TGTGCCAGCAGTTATGGGGCAGGCACTGAAGCTTTCTTT
CDR3: CASSYGAGTEAFF

size: once
J: TRBJ1-1
V: TRBV4-3
D: -
DNA: TGCGCCAGCAGCCAGGGACAACAGGCCACTGAAGCTTTCTTT
CDR3: CASSQGQQATEAFF

size: -
J: TRBJ2-7
V: TRBV13
D: TRBD1
DNA: TGTGCCAGCAGCTCCCTGGGACAGGCATTTCCATACGAGCAGTACTTC
CDR3: CASSSLGQAFPYEQYF

size: -
J: TRBJ2-2
V: TRBV6-1
D: -
DNA: TGTGCCAGCAGTGAATTGGGGACCGGGGAGCTGTTTTTT
CDR3: CASSELGTGELFF

size: -
J: TRBJ2-3
V: TRBV15
D: TRBD2
DNA: TGTGCCACCAGTTCGAAACGGAAAATAGCGGGGGCAAGCTCAGATACGCAGTATTTT
CDR3: CATSSKRKIAGASSDTQYF

size: -
J: TRBJ1-4
V: TRBV19
D: TRBD1
DNA: TGTGCCAGTAGCAACCGGTACCGGGACAGAGATAATGAAAAACTGTTTTTT
CDR3: CASSNRYRDRDNEKLFF

size: -
J: TRBJ1-2
V: TRBV9
D: -
DNA: TGTGCCAGCAGCGCAGACTGGGGGGGTAACTATGGCTACACCTTC
CDR3: CASSADWGGNYGYTF

size: -
J: TRBJ1-5
V: TRBV12-5
D: -
DNA: TGTGCTAGTGGCCCAATGATCGCAGGGGCGGGACAGCCCCAGCATTTT
CDR3: CASGPMIAGAGQPQHF

size: -
J: TRBJ2-3
V: TRBV9
D: -
DNA: TGTGCCAGCAGCGCAACCGGTCGGTCTAGCACAGATACGCAGTATTTT
CDR3: CASSATGRSSTDTQYF

size: -
J: TRBJ1-3
V: TRBV19
D: -
DNA: TGTGCCAGTGGCGTAAAGGGTGCGCCCCGTAGCTCTGGAAACACCATATATTTT
CDR3: CASGVKGAPRSSGNTIYF

size: -
J: TRBJ1-5
V: TRBV18
D: TRBD1
DNA: TGTGCCAGCTCGCAACAGGGGGCCCGCAATCAGCCCCAGCATTTT
CDR3: CASSQQGARNQPQHF

size: -
J: TRBJ2-5
V: TRBV5-1
D: TRBD2
DNA: TGCGCCAGCAGCTTGGACTCACCGGGACTAGGGGGTGGAGAGACCCAGTACTTC
CDR3: CASSLDSPGLGGGETQYF

size: -
J: TRBJ1-2
V: TRBV20-1
D: -
DNA: TGCAGTGCTCCAAGGCCGCGGGGCTACACCTTC
CDR3: CSAPRPRGYTF

size: -
J: TRBJ1-5
V: TRBV19
D: -
DNA: TGTGCCAGTAGTATGGATAGCAATCAGCCCCAGCATTTT
CDR3: CASSMDSNQPQHF

size: -
J: TRBJ1-2
V: TRBV27
D: -
DNA: TGTGCCAGCAGTTTTACCCCGGACAAGAACTATGGCTACACCTTC
CDR3: CASSFTPDKNYGYTF